This is a list of T cell receptor beta chains from one sample in a study of blood T cells in healthy people across ages. A single record per CDR3 protein comes from TCRdb applying MiXCR to the 5' RACE reads. The sample lists hundreds of thousands of distinct CDR3 sequences; 45% to 60% were seen once. What was sequenced was blood. Receptors originate from a woman of 80 years or more in good health. The CDR3 runs from the conserved cysteine through the conserved F or W. The D gene is left open where the match is weak. Only some rows state a clone size, as once, few, many or a class for expanded clones.

j_call: TRBJ2-3; v_call: TRBV20-1; clone_size: -; d_call: -; cdr3_nt: TGCAGTGCTAGGAGTGAGCAGGGGGGTCAGCCCCAGTATTTT; cdr3_aa: CSARSEQGGQPQYF
j_call: TRBJ1-2; v_call: TRBV5-1; clone_size: many; d_call: -; cdr3_nt: TGCGCCAGCAGCTTGGGGGGGGCGAACTATGGCTACACCTTC; cdr3_aa: CASSLGGANYGYTF
j_call: TRBJ1-2; v_call: TRBV10-3; clone_size: many; d_call: TRBD1; cdr3_nt: TGTGCCATCAGTGGACAGGGTTATGGCTACACCTTC; cdr3_aa: CAISGQGYGYTF
j_call: TRBJ2-1; v_call: TRBV7-3; clone_size: many; d_call: TRBD2; cdr3_nt: TGTGCCAGCAGCTTAAATCAGGGACTAGCCGATGAGCAGTTCTTC; cdr3_aa: CASSLNQGLADEQFF
j_call: TRBJ1-2; v_call: TRBV27; clone_size: once; d_call: TRBD1; cdr3_nt: TGTGCCAGCGGAAGGGAGGGGGCGGACTATTGCTACACCTTC; cdr3_aa: CASGREGADYCYTF
j_call: TRBJ1-5; v_call: TRBV12-3/TRBV12-4; clone_size: -; d_call: -; cdr3_nt: TGTGCCAGCAGTTCTACGGGACGGGGCAATAAGCCCCAGCATTTT; cdr3_aa: CASSSTGRGNKPQHF
j_call: TRBJ2-1; v_call: TRBV20-1; clone_size: once; d_call: -; cdr3_nt: TGCAGTGCTCCACCTTCGGGGGCCCAGCACTACAATGAGCAGTTCTTC; cdr3_aa: CSAPPSGAQHYNEQFF
j_call: TRBJ1-1; v_call: TRBV7-9; clone_size: -; d_call: -; cdr3_nt: TGTGCCAGCAGCCCTGTCCCGAACTCTGAAGCTTTCTTT; cdr3_aa: CASSPVPNSEAFF
j_call: TRBJ2-1; v_call: TRBV20-1; clone_size: few; d_call: TRBD2; cdr3_nt: TGCAGTGCTAGAGATTCGGGGGGGCCCTACAATGAGCAGTTCTTC; cdr3_aa: CSARDSGGPYNEQFF
j_call: TRBJ2-2; v_call: TRBV19; clone_size: -; d_call: -; cdr3_nt: TGTGCCGGTACTATCGGACAGAGGAACACCGGGGAGCTGTTTTTT; cdr3_aa: CAGTIGQRNTGELFF
j_call: TRBJ2-4; v_call: TRBV9; clone_size: many; d_call: -; cdr3_nt: TGTGCCAGCAGCGTCTATCCGGAATTTAGTGGCATTCAGTACTTC; cdr3_aa: CASSVYPEFSGIQYF
j_call: TRBJ2-5; v_call: TRBV12-3/TRBV12-4; clone_size: many; d_call: -; cdr3_nt: TGTGCCAGCAGGCAAACGACAGTATCCCAAGAGACCCAGTACTTC; cdr3_aa: CASRQTTVSQETQYF
j_call: TRBJ2-7; v_call: TRBV7-9; clone_size: -; d_call: -; cdr3_nt: TGTGCCAGCAGCTTAGCCGAAGGCTCCTACGAGCAGTACTTC; cdr3_aa: CASSLAEGSYEQYF
j_call: TRBJ2-7; v_call: TRBV20-1; clone_size: -; d_call: -; cdr3_nt: TGCAGCCCGGGGATCGCCTACGAGCAGTACTTC; cdr3_aa: CSPGIAYEQYF
j_call: TRBJ1-1; v_call: TRBV12-3/TRBV12-4; clone_size: -; d_call: TRBD1; cdr3_nt: TGTGCCAGCCGATATTCAGGGGGGAACACTGAAGCTTTCTTT; cdr3_aa: CASRYSGGNTEAFF
j_call: TRBJ1-1; v_call: TRBV29-1; clone_size: -; d_call: -; cdr3_nt: TGCAGCGTTGATTTGTCGGGGACCGGGACTGAAGCTTTCTTT; cdr3_aa: CSVDLSGTGTEAFF
j_call: TRBJ2-2; v_call: TRBV27; clone_size: -; d_call: -; cdr3_nt: TGTGCCAGCACCGCTTCCGGGACCCGGACCGGGGAGCTGTTTTTT; cdr3_aa: CASTASGTRTGELFF
j_call: TRBJ2-7; v_call: TRBV20-1; clone_size: few; d_call: -; cdr3_nt: TGCAGTGCTAGAGCCCCCGAAAGACGGTTCGAGCAGTACTTC; cdr3_aa: CSARAPERRFEQYF
j_call: TRBJ2-5; v_call: TRBV12-3/TRBV12-4; clone_size: once; d_call: TRBD2; cdr3_nt: TGTGCCAGCAGTTTACAGGCGGGAGCGGGTGTAGAGACCCAGTACTTC; cdr3_aa: CASSLQAGAGVETQYF
j_call: TRBJ2-5; v_call: TRBV4-2; clone_size: many; d_call: -; cdr3_nt: TGTGCCAGCAGCCAAGCGGGAGAGACCCAGTACTTC; cdr3_aa: CASSQAGETQYF
j_call: TRBJ1-6; v_call: TRBV5-1; clone_size: once; d_call: -; cdr3_nt: TGCGCCAGCGGCCTTGGGGGGGCCAGGAATGCACCCCTCCACTTT; cdr3_aa: CASGLGGARNAPLHF
j_call: TRBJ1-2; v_call: TRBV29-1; clone_size: few; d_call: -; cdr3_nt: TGCGGCGCCCGGGACACTGCTTATGGCTACACCTTC; cdr3_aa: CGARDTAYGYTF
j_call: TRBJ2-5; v_call: TRBV4-1; clone_size: many; d_call: -; cdr3_nt: TGCGCCAGTAGTGGGCAGAGAGAGACCCAGTACTTC; cdr3_aa: CASSGQRETQYF
j_call: TRBJ1-5; v_call: TRBV12-3/TRBV12-4; clone_size: once; d_call: -; cdr3_nt: TGTGCCAGCAGTTTAGGCAGGAGTGGCAATCAGCCCCAGCATTTT; cdr3_aa: CASSLGRSGNQPQHF
j_call: TRBJ2-5; v_call: TRBV25-1; clone_size: once; d_call: TRBD1; cdr3_nt: TGTGCCAGCAGTGAATATCGGACAGGGAGAGAGACCCAGTACTTC; cdr3_aa: CASSEYRTGRETQYF
j_call: TRBJ2-2; v_call: TRBV20-1; clone_size: many; d_call: -; cdr3_nt: TGCAGTGCTTCGCCGGGAATAAACACCGGGGAGCTGTTTTTT; cdr3_aa: CSASPGINTGELFF
j_call: TRBJ2-3; v_call: TRBV7-8; clone_size: -; d_call: TRBD2; cdr3_nt: TGTGCCAGCAGCTTATGGGTAGCGGGGGGCACAGATACGCAGTATTTT; cdr3_aa: CASSLWVAGGTDTQYF
j_call: TRBJ2-2; v_call: TRBV6-2/TRBV6-3; clone_size: -; d_call: -; cdr3_nt: TGTGCCAGCAGCACTAACCGGGAGACCGGGGAGCTGTTTTTT; cdr3_aa: CASSTNRETGELFF
j_call: TRBJ2-1; v_call: TRBV7-9; clone_size: -; d_call: -; cdr3_nt: TGTGCCAGCAGCCGCGGTGACTCTCAATGCGAGCAGTTCTTC; cdr3_aa: CASSRGDSQCEQFF
j_call: TRBJ2-3; v_call: TRBV5-1; clone_size: many; d_call: -; cdr3_nt: TGCGCCAGCAGCTTGGATGGCGTCACAGATACGCAGTATTTT; cdr3_aa: CASSLDGVTDTQYF
j_call: TRBJ2-4; v_call: TRBV20-1; clone_size: many; d_call: TRBD2; cdr3_nt: TGCAGTGCTAGGCCCAATAGCGGGGGGTGGGGGAACATTCAGTACTTC; cdr3_aa: CSARPNSGGWGNIQYF
j_call: TRBJ2-3; v_call: TRBV5-1; clone_size: once; d_call: TRBD2; cdr3_nt: TGCGCCGGCAGCAAGGGACTAGCGGGGACAGATACGCAGTATTTT; cdr3_aa: CAGSKGLAGTDTQYF
j_call: TRBJ2-4; v_call: TRBV6-1; clone_size: few; d_call: -; cdr3_nt: TGTGCCAGCAGCCAAAGGGGGGCTGCCAAAAACATTCAGTACTTC; cdr3_aa: CASSQRGAAKNIQYF
j_call: TRBJ2-2; v_call: TRBV4-2; clone_size: -; d_call: TRBD2; cdr3_nt: TGTGCCAGCAGCCCTGGACTAGCGGGGCTGAACACCGGGGAGCTGTTTTTT; cdr3_aa: CASSPGLAGLNTGELFF
j_call: TRBJ1-2; v_call: TRBV12-3/TRBV12-4; clone_size: -; d_call: TRBD1; cdr3_nt: TGTGCCAGCAGCTTAGACAGGGTCCATGGCTACACCTTC; cdr3_aa: CASSLDRVHGYTF
j_call: TRBJ2-5; v_call: TRBV5-1; clone_size: -; d_call: TRBD2; cdr3_nt: TGCGCCAGCAGCCAGGGGACTAGCAGCGAGACCCAGTACTTC; cdr3_aa: CASSQGTSSETQYF
j_call: TRBJ2-3; v_call: TRBV15; clone_size: many; d_call: -; cdr3_nt: TGTGCCACCAGCAGAGTCGGCGGCACCACAGATACGCAGTATTTT; cdr3_aa: CATSRVGGTTDTQYF
j_call: TRBJ2-7; v_call: TRBV12-3/TRBV12-4; clone_size: -; d_call: TRBD1; cdr3_nt: TGTGCCAGCAGGTGGACAGGGGGCCCCAATGAGCAGTACTTC; cdr3_aa: CASRWTGGPNEQYF
j_call: TRBJ2-3; v_call: TRBV6-6; clone_size: -; d_call: -; cdr3_nt: TGTGCCAGCAGGGGACCGGGGGTCTCCAGCACAGATACGCAGTATTTT; cdr3_aa: CASRGPGVSSTDTQYF
j_call: TRBJ2-1; v_call: TRBV25-1; clone_size: many; d_call: -; cdr3_nt: TGTGCCAGCAGTAGCTATCTTGGGACAACTGAGCAGTTCTTC; cdr3_aa: CASSSYLGTTEQFF
j_call: TRBJ2-3; v_call: TRBV3-1; clone_size: -; d_call: -; cdr3_nt: TGTGCCAGCAGCCGCGCACAGGGAAAAGATACGCAGTATTTT; cdr3_aa: CASSRAQGKDTQYF
j_call: TRBJ1-2; v_call: TRBV7-3; clone_size: -; d_call: -; cdr3_nt: TGTGCCAGCAGCCCAAACGGGGACCTGGAGGGGGGCTACACCTTC; cdr3_aa: CASSPNGDLEGGYTF
j_call: TRBJ2-3; v_call: TRBV7-2; clone_size: few; d_call: -; cdr3_nt: TGTGCCAGCAGCTTTTCCACAGGTACGCAGTATTTT; cdr3_aa: CASSFSTGTQYF
j_call: TRBJ2-1; v_call: TRBV6-5; clone_size: many; d_call: -; cdr3_nt: TGTGCCAGCGGTCAAGGACTTCAGTTCTTC; cdr3_aa: CASGQGLQFF